These 15 T cell receptor beta chains were all obtained from the same sample, sequenced in a study of CD8 T cells in Susac syndrome. Reverse transcription of about 0.45 to 1 ug RNA was carried out with random hexamers. TCRdb reanalysed the immunoSEQ multiplex PCR reads using MiXCR and keeps one entry per CDR3 protein. The sample carries roughly 180,000 distinct CDR3 sequences, approximately 94% recorded once. The material sequenced was CD4+ T cells from PBMCs. The receptor set was obtained from a human donor in good health.

CDR3 protein: CSVEFRRGTQYF. The CDR3 DNA reads TGCAGCGTTGAGTTCAGGAGGGGGACCCAGTACTTC. The gene calls are TRBV29-1 and TRBJ2-5, with D possibly being TRBD2 (6 bases). The CDR3 loop spans 12 amino acids. Trimming took off 3 bases at V and 7 bases at J, with 12 bases between the two ends. Germline CDR1 reads SQVTM; CDR2 reads ANQGSEA.

The CDR3 protein is CAWSVGVAGELFF. The DNA of the CDR3 is TGTGCCTGGAGTGTAGGGGTCGCGGGTGAGCTGTTTTTT. V and J are TRBV30 and TRBJ2-2, with D perhaps matching TRBD1 or TRBD2 (5 bases each). The germline V and J ends were trimmed by 0 bases and 11 bases, with 13 bases remaining between them. This CDR3 contains 13 residues. CDR1 GTSNPN and CDR2 SVGIG come from the germline V gene (reference sequence).

Here the CDR3 DNA reads TGTGCCAGTAGTATTAGCGGGAGCTCCTACAATGAGCAGTTCTTC. Translated: CASSISGSSYNEQFF. The chain combines TRBV19 with TRBJ2-1, with 9 bases lining up with TRBD2. Germline CDR1 is LNHDA and CDR2 is SQIVND (reference sequence). V trimming: 3 bases; J trimming: 0 bases; junction bases outside the gene matches: 0. The CDR3 length is 15 residues.

This clonotype was found a few times. The J gene is TRBJ2-5, the V gene TRBV14; D is undetermined. The germline V gene has CDR1 SGHDN and CDR2 FVKESK. V was clipped by 3 bases and J by 3 bases, with 2 bases between them. The CDR3 totals 11 residues. The CDR3 loop is CASSHEETQYF. The CDR3, as DNA: TGTGCCAGCAGCCATGAAGAGACCCAGTACTTC.

This chain connects TRBV9 to TRBJ2-5; D is unresolved. Trimming shortened V by 0 bases and J by 1 base, and 13 bases separated the two germline ends. The CDR3 length is 16 residues. Germline V gene lookup returns CDR1 SGDLS and CDR2 YYNGEE. CDR3 amino acids: CASSVALRDSQETQYF. DNA for the CDR3: TGTGCCAGCAGCGTAGCGCTCCGAGACTCCCAAGAGACCCAGTACTTC.

The gene calls are TRBV29-1 and TRBJ1-2; D gene uncertain. The germline gives CDR1 SQVTM, CDR2 ANQGSEA. Trimming pared 1 base from V and 4 bases from J, leaving 10 bases between. This CDR3 has 13 residues. CDR3 region: CSVEGQTGYGYTF. The CDR3, as DNA: TGCAGCGTTGAAGGCCAAACCGGCTATGGCTACACCTTC.

The chain joins TRBV6-2 or TRBV6-3 to TRBJ2-1; no definite D call. V was trimmed by 2 bases and J by 8 bases, leaving 13 bases between them. The CDR3 is 14 amino acids. In germline, CDR1 is MNHEY, CDR2 SVGEGT. As DNA, the CDR3 is TGTGCCAGCAGTTACACAAGAGGTGTCGATGAGCAGTTCTTC. Translating gives CASSYTRGVDEQFF.

The chain is built from TRBV29-1 and TRBJ2-7; no clear D. Germline V gene lookup returns CDR1 SQVTM and CDR2 ANQGSEA. Trimming took off 5 bases at V and 6 bases at J, with 11 bases between the two ends. CDR3 length: 11 residues. CDR3 protein: CSVRYTSEQYF. The CDR3 coding sequence is TGCAGCGTTCGGTACACATCCGAGCAGTACTTC.

In the case of this clonotype: Germline is not matched at one junction end, which may reflect a read error. V usage is TRBV20-1 and J usage is TRBJ2-3, with 10 nucleotides matching TRBD2. Looked up from germline, CDR1 is DFQATT and CDR2 is SNEGSKA (reference sequence). There are 12 residues in the CDR3. The CDR3 spells CSASGGFDTQYF. The DNA of the CDR3 is TGCAGCGCTAGCGGGGGTTTTGATACGCAGTATTTT.

The chain combines TRBV30 with TRBJ2-4; TRBD1 matches at 9 bases. Looked up from germline, CDR1 is GTSNPN and CDR2 is SVGIG (reference sequence). Trimming cost V 0 bases and J 12 bases; bases outside gene matches: 6. There are 13 residues in the CDR3. CDR3 nucleotides: TGTGCCTGGAGTGTAGCCGGACAGGGGACTCAGTACTTC. This sequence encodes CAWSVAGQGTQYF.

This clonotype was detected once. V usage is TRBV28 and J usage is TRBJ2-2; 10 bases match TRBD1. Germline trimming cut 6 bases from V and 4 bases from J; bases unmatched to any gene: 14. In germline, CDR1 is MDHEN, CDR2 SYDVKM. The CDR3 spans 18 residues. The CDR3 reads CASRATWGTGDFTGELFF. DNA for the CDR3: TGTGCCAGCAGGGCGACGTGGGGGACAGGGGATTTCACCGGGGAGCTGTTTTTT.

The gene calls are TRBV27 and TRBJ2-1; the match to TRBD2 covers 7 bases. This CDR3 spans 14 amino acids. V was clipped by 5 bases and J by 3 bases; unmatched bases: 4. CDR1 MNHEY and CDR2 SMNVEV come from the germline V gene (reference sequence). CDR3 coding DNA: TGTGCCAGCAGTCGGGACTATCGCTACAATGAGCAGTTCTTC. Its translation is CASSRDYRYNEQFF.

This clonotype has a single count. The chain is built from TRBV20-1 and TRBJ1-1; unclear D gene. CDR1 is DFQATT, CDR2 SNEGSKA, per germline (reference sequence). The CDR3 runs to 11 residues. The V and J ends lost 5 bases and 6 bases respectively, with 10 bases between them. CDR3 sequence reads: CSADKAAEAFF. The CDR3 DNA is TGCAGTGCTGACAAGGCGGCTGAAGCTTTCTTT.

The chain is built from TRBV27 and TRBJ2-7; 12 nucleotides match TRBD2. The germline CDR1 and CDR2 sequences are MNHEY and SMNVEV (reference sequence). Trimming at V came to 5 bases and at J to 12 bases, leaving 8 bases not matched to a gene. The CDR3 length is 13 residues. CDR3 coding DNA: TGTGCCAGCAGTCGACTAGCGGGAGAAAAAGCGTACTTC. Translated, it gives CASSRLAGEKAYF.

This chain connects TRBV5-1 to TRBJ1-1; unclear D gene. Deletions cut 1 base from V and 1 base from J, with 8 bases between. CDR3 length equals 14 residues. Germline V lookup: CDR1 SGHRS, CDR2 YFSETQ. The CDR3 is CASSLISQNTEAFF. The CDR3 DNA follows: TGCGCCAGCAGCTTGATTAGTCAGAACACTGAAGCTTTCTTT.